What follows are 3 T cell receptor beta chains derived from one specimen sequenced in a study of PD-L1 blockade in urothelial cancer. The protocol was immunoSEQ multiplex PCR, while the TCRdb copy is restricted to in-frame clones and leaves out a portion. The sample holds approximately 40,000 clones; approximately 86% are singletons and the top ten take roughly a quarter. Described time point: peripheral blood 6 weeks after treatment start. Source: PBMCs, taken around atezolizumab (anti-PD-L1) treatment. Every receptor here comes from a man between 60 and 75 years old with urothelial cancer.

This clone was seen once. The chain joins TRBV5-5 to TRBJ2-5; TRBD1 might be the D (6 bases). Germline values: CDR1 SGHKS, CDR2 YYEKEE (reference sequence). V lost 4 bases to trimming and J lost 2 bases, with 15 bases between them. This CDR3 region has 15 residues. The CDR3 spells CASSPLGQSQETQYF. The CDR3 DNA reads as TGTGCCAGCAGCCCCTTAGGACAGTCGCAAGAGACCCAGTACTTC.

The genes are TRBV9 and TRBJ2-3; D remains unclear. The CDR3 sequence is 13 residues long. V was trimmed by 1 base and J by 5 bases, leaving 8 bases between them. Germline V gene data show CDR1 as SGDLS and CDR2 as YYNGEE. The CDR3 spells CASSVRQVDTQYF. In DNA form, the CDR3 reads TGTGCCAGCAGCGTAAGGCAGGTAGATACGCAGTATTTT.

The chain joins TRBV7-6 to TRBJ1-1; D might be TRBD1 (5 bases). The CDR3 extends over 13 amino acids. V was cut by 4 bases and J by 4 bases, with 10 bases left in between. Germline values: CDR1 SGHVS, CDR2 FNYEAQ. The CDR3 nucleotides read TGTGCCAGCAGCTCTTCGGGGGGCACTGAAGCTTTCTTT. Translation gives CASSSSGGTEAFF.